One TCR beta chain is described in this entry. There is no known antigen for this receptor. Relative to the germline gene, one junction end is altered; a read error may explain this. Per the publication, the time point label means: cycle 4 day 1 (C4D1), after less than 7 weeks of nivolumab. Relapse after autologous stem cell transplantation had occurred in all trial patients, and cohorts A, B and C were distinguished by prior brentuximab vedotin exposure. The trial cohort comprised approximately 55 patients with relapsed/refractory classical Hodgkin lymphoma whose best overall responses were complete response, partial response or progressive disease. Single-agent nivolumab was administered to trial patients in the multi-cohort phase II CheckMate 205 trial. Best overall response was determined by an independent review committee according to the 2007 International Working Group response criteria. Trial PBMCs were collected immediately before nivolumab initiation (C1D1) and during therapy at cycle 2 day 1 and cycle 4 day 1. Peripheral blood was collected in 8 mL Vacutainer Cell Preparation Tubes, from which PBMCs were isolated by centrifugation and then cryopreserved.

This sample is part of a study of PD-1 blockade in classical Hodgkin lymphoma (dated by TCRdb to 2019 to 2021). Looking at the study overall: Nivolumab dosing was 3 mg/kg intravenously every 2 weeks, continuing until either disease progression or unacceptable toxicity. A peripheral blood immune signature of response to PD-1 blockade in classical Hodgkin lymphoma was defined using TCR beta sequencing and CyTOF.

The paper as a whole reports these results and caveats: Baseline diversity similar to that of newly diagnosed patients was observed in trial patients achieving complete response, whereas significantly lower diversity was observed in partial responders and progressors. The study covered only a single clinical trial cohort, and the causes of the repertoire differences, possibly disease activity or prior therapy, were still not defined. Baseline TCR diversity was reported to be lower in newly diagnosed patients than in healthy donors, and even lower in relapsed/refractory patients. CD4+ but not CD8+ TCR diversity rose significantly by C4D1 (p=0.0027 vs p=0.16), most apparent in complete responders (p=0.02). Lower diversity was observed in patients in whom nivolumab was started less than 1 year after ASCT, and these patients were excluded from later analyses so that confounding by immune reconstitution would be avoided.

The CDR3 holds 13 amino acids from the cysteine to the phenylalanine. The entry retains the CDR3 DNA only, 39 bases that are in frame from base 1. The CDR1 and CDR2 encoded by the germline V gene are MNHEY and SVGAGI. Genomic DNA was isolated using the Qiagen DNeasy kit from unsorted PBMCs as well as from negatively selected CD4+ and CD8+ fractions. Using primers that anneal to V and J segments, immunoSEQ multiplex PCR amplified the TCR beta CDR3 regions. A synthetic immune receptor repertoire was used to minimize amplification bias, and any residual bias was removed computationally once sequencing was done. Per the authors' processing: Repertoire diversity was quantified as the Shannon entropy index using custom Python scripts. Unsorted, CD4+ and CD8+ repertoires were analyzed separately, except for combined analyses in which CD4+ and CD8+ sequences were merged in silico. Clonal expansion was defined as at least a 2-fold frequency increase after treatment relative to C1D1, with a pseudocount of 0.5 for undetected baseline clones. Singleton clones were defined as clones with 0 or 1 copy at C1D1, and non-singleton clones were defined as clones with 2 or more copies. By matching protein sequences in sorted samples from the same patient, clones expanded in unsorted samples were annotated as CD4+, CD8+ or unknown. Diversity changes from C1D1 to C4D1 were tested in paired samples using Wilcoxon tests. Sourced from immuneACCESS, this table was stored by TCRdb with only in-frame sequences that have V and J called. A share of the clones is absent; for the studies checked, an unresolved V gene accounts for under half, and the remainder has no known explanation. V and J calls and clone size are those listed in that table; D and trimming were worked out from the DNA. This sample has 20,000 to 25,000 clones in its table, and 60% to 80% of those were observed once. The leading ten clones occupy approximately 21% of the sample.

This sample comprised peripheral blood mononuclear cells (PBMCs), obtained before the fourth cycle of nivolumab. The sequence was obtained from a human donor with classical Hodgkin lymphoma. The V and J segments used are TRBV6-5 and TRBJ2-7, and 10 junction bases match TRBD1. The nucleotide sequence is TGTGCCATCAGTCCAACCGGGACAGGGGTTCCGGGCTTC. This codes for CAISPTGTGVPGF.